One sample yielded the 30 T cell receptor beta chains listed below, sequenced in a study of T-cell memory formation after mild COVID-19. A single record per CDR3 protein comes from TCRdb applying MiXCR to the 5' RACE reads. The repertoire holds 200,000 to 250,000 distinct CDR3 sequences, around 8.8% seen once, with roughly 3.5% in the top ten. The sample comprised PBMCs or a T cell subset sorted from them (not recorded which). These TCRs come from a man between 18 and 35 years old who had mild COVID-19 (a few samples of this study predate the infection). Cell type and time point are not known.

A few counts support this clonotype. J is TRBJ2-7 and V is TRBV5-4, with 10 bases lining up with TRBD1. V lost 4 bases to trimming and J lost 4 bases; unmatched junction nucleotides: 2. Germline values: CDR1 SGHNT, CDR2 YYREEE (reference sequence). This CDR3 is 13 amino acids long. The CDR3 here is CASSQDRGYEQYV. CDR3 DNA: TGTGCCAGCAGCCAGGACAGGGGGTACGAGCAGTACGTC.

This clonotype appeared a few times. This chain uses TRBV4-3 with TRBJ1-4; 7 bases are a match to TRBD1. CDR1 is LGHNA and CDR2 is YSLEER in the germline V gene. The CDR3 contains 15 residues. J gave up 7 bases and V 1 base, and 6 bases lay outside the gene matches. CDR3 nucleotides: TGCGCCAGCAGCCAAGGGGACAGAGATGGTGAAAAACTGTTTTTT. It specifies CASSQGDRDGEKLFF.

This clonotype has more than one count but fewer than ten. The rearrangement uses TRBV12-3 or TRBV12-4 and TRBJ2-1; 9 positions agree with TRBD2. The V segment lost 7 bases and the J segment 7 bases; nucleotides outside the gene matches: 11. The CDR3 is 15 residues long. Here the CDR3 reads CASTLGAGGLNEQFF. DNA of the CDR3: TGTGCCAGCACTCTGGGTGCGGGGGGGCTGAATGAGCAGTTCTTC.

This clonotype was detected ten times or more. The chain is built from TRBV6-5 and TRBJ2-1; D is unresolved. Trimming cost V 6 bases and J 11 bases, with 11 bases left between them. The CDR3 is 11 amino acids. The germline CDR1 and CDR2 sequences are MNHEY and SVGAGI. The chain's CDR3 is CASRFSTKQFF. The CDR3 DNA follows: TGTGCCAGCAGGTTTTCGACGAAGCAGTTCTTC.

A note on this clonotype: The junction departs from germline at one end; a sequencing error may be responsible. This chain joins TRBV7-2 and TRBJ1-5; the D is unclear. This CDR3 spans 13 amino acids. CDR1 and CDR2 (germline): SGHTA, FQGNSA. The CDR3 sequence: CASSVSWAEPWDF. The CDR3, as DNA: TGTGCCAGCAGCGTTAGTTGGGCGGAACCCTGGGATTTT.

This clonotype was recorded at least ten times. The V call is TRBV5-1, the J call TRBJ2-2, with D perhaps TRBD2 (6 bases). V was trimmed by 2 bases and J by 6 bases, leaving 14 bases between them. This CDR3 contains 15 residues. Germline V gives CDR1 SGHRS, CDR2 YFSETQ. The chain's CDR3 is CASSFSAGSAGELFF. CDR3 sequence (DNA): TGCGCCAGCAGCTTTTCTGCGGGGTCTGCCGGGGAGCTGTTTTTT.

This clonotype turned up a few times. The V gene is TRBV6-5, the J gene TRBJ1-1; no clear D. Germline V lookup: CDR1 MNHEY, CDR2 SVGAGI. The germline V and J ends were trimmed by 2 bases and 0 bases, with 13 bases remaining between them. CDR3 length equals 16 residues. CDR3 amino acids: CASSYSSQYMNTEAFF. CDR3 bases: TGTGCCAGCAGTTACAGTTCTCAGTACATGAACACTGAAGCTTTCTTT.

This clonotype was seen a handful of times. The rearrangement links TRBV11-2 to TRBJ2-3; 7 positions match TRBD2. Germline-derived CDR1 and CDR2 are SGHAT and FQNNGV. This CDR3 is 15 amino acids long. V lost 1 base and J lost 0; bases outside the gene matches: 1. The CDR3: CASSLGEGSTDTQYF. CDR3 DNA sequence: TGTGCCAGCAGCTTAGGGGAGGGTAGCACAGATACGCAGTATTTT.

The V and J genes are TRBV20-1 and TRBJ2-1; D is tentatively TRBD1 or TRBD2 (5 bases each). Germline-derived CDR1 and CDR2 are DFQATT and SNEGSKA (reference sequence). Trimming took off 3 bases at V and 6 bases at J, with 9 bases between the two ends. The length of the CDR3 is 12 residues. CDR3 residues: CSARVGTNEQFF. The CDR3 nucleotides are TGCAGTGCTAGGGTAGGGACCAATGAGCAGTTCTTC.

This chain links TRBV7-9 with TRBJ2-7, with 9 bases identical to TRBD1. The junction had 8 bases not matched to a gene; V was cut back by 5 bases and J by 6 bases. Germline V gives CDR1 SEHNR, CDR2 FQNEAQ (reference sequence). The length of the CDR3 is 14 residues. CDR3 sequence (DNA): TGTGCCAGCAGCATTGGACAGGGGATCCTCGAGCAGTACTTC. Translation gives CASSIGQGILEQYF.

This clonotype turned up a few times. The chain is built from TRBV6-5 and TRBJ2-7; D may be TRBD1 or TRBD2 (6 bases each). Germline loops: CDR1 MNHEY, CDR2 SVGAGI. The germline V and J ends were trimmed by 3 bases and 2 bases, with 14 bases remaining between them. The CDR3 covers 15 residues. CDR3 protein: CASSYNGGLPYEQYF. The CDR3 DNA reads as TGTGCCAGCAGTTATAATGGGGGGCTTCCCTACGAGCAGTACTTC.

There are a few counts of this clonotype. The chain carries TRBV20-1 and TRBJ1-5; 7 bases line up with TRBD1. In germline, CDR1 is DFQATT, CDR2 SNEGSKA (reference sequence). V gave up 5 bases and J gave up 4 bases; unmatched junction bases: 11. The CDR3 extends over 15 amino acids. CDR3: CSAQQGSSSNQPQHF. CDR3 bases: TGCAGTGCTCAACAGGGGAGCTCTTCAAATCAGCCCCAGCATTTT.

V gene TRBV2 combines with J gene TRBJ2-7, with D maybe TRBD1 (5 bases). Trimming shortened V by 6 bases and J by 0 bases, and 12 bases separated the two germline ends. CDR1 and CDR2 from the germline V gene are SNHLY and FYNNEI. CDR3 size: 14 residues. The CDR3 reads CASSPTGSSYEQYV. DNA for the CDR3: TGTGCCAGCAGCCCTACAGGATCCTCCTACGAGCAGTACGTC.

The genes are TRBV14 and TRBJ2-7; either TRBD1 or TRBD2 may supply D (6 bases each). This CDR3 has 15 amino acids. The V end lost 1 base, the J end lost 3 bases, and 13 bases lay between the germline ends. CDR1 and CDR2 (germline): SGHDN, FVKESK. CDR3 residues: CASSQAPGGYYEQYF. The CDR3, as DNA: TGTGCCAGCAGCCAAGCGCCCGGGGGCTACTACGAGCAGTACTTC.

This clonotype was detected once. V is TRBV6-5 and J is TRBJ2-7, with 8 positions matching TRBD2. The CDR3 extends over 15 amino acids. Germline values: CDR1 MNHEY, CDR2 SVGAGI. J was trimmed by 2 bases and V by 2 bases; bases with no gene match: 5. CDR3 nucleotides: TGTGCCAGCAGTTACCGCCTGGGACTAGCCTACGAGCAGTACTTC. Protein sequence: CASSYRLGLAYEQYF.

This clonotype was recorded once. The chain recombines TRBV30 with TRBJ1-2; D is unresolved. This CDR3 is 13 amino acids long. CDR1 and CDR2 (germline): GTSNPN, SVGIG (reference sequence). V was trimmed by 3 bases and J by 8 bases, leaving 16 bases between them. The CDR3 here is CAWSSLSGGGYTF. The CDR3 nucleotides are TGTGCCTGGAGCTCCTTGTCGGGTGGCGGCTACACCTTC.

This clonotype was counted between two and nine times. V usage is TRBV10-3 and J usage is TRBJ1-4; maybe TRBD1 (5 bases). This CDR3 comprises 15 residues. Per germline, CDR1 ENHRY and CDR2 SYGVKD. V was clipped by 6 bases and J by 4 bases, with 15 bases between them. In nucleotides, the CDR3 is TGTGCCATCAGAGCATTCGGGACGGATAATGAAAAACTGTTTTTT. Translated: CAIRAFGTDNEKLFF.

Many counts were recorded for this clonotype. The chain carries TRBV5-6 and TRBJ2-7; 7 positions match TRBD2. Germline CDR1 reads SGHDT; CDR2 reads YYEEEE. The CDR3 loop spans 15 amino acids. Unmatched junction bases numbered 7, after V lost 0 bases and J lost 4 bases. The CDR3 nucleotides are TGTGCCAGCAGCTTGGCCGGTTCAGCGGGGTACGAGCAGTACGTC. The encoded protein is CASSLAGSAGYEQYV.

The chain carries TRBV7-2 and TRBJ1-4; D gene unclear. The CDR3 loop spans 12 amino acids. CDR1 and CDR2 (germline): SGHTA, FQGNSA. Trimming took off 3 bases at V and 3 bases at J, with 2 bases between the two ends. CDR3 nucleotide sequence: TGTGCCAGCAGCTTTGCTAATGAAAAACTGTTTTTT. Its protein is CASSFANEKLFF.

This clonotype has a handful of counts. The rearrangement uses TRBV10-3 and TRBJ2-3, with D perhaps matching TRBD2 (6 bases). V was pared by 0 bases and J by 7 bases, with 14 bases between. CDR1 and CDR2 from the germline V gene are ENHRY and SYGVKD. The CDR3 length is 15 residues. CDR3 loop: CAISESGPRGNTQYF. The CDR3 DNA reads TGTGCCATCAGTGAGTCGGGACCTCGGGGGAATACGCAGTATTTT.

This clonotype was observed a few times. The V and J genes are TRBV6-2 or TRBV6-3 and TRBJ2-2, with TRBD2 identical over 9 bases. This CDR3 contains 19 residues. Germline V lookup: CDR1 MNHEY, CDR2 SVGEGT. V shed 0 bases, J shed 3 bases, and the junction held 11 bases outside the gene matches. Here the CDR3 reads CASSYSILRRLADTGELFF. For the CDR3, the DNA is TGTGCCAGCAGTTACTCGATATTACGTAGACTAGCGGACACCGGGGAGCTGTTTTTT.

The chain joins TRBV7-2 to TRBJ1-1, with a possible D match to TRBD1 (6 bases). Germline loops: CDR1 SGHTA, CDR2 FQGNSA. This CDR3 has 13 amino acids. With 5 bases removed from V and 3 bases from J, the gap between germline ends came to 10 bases. Written as DNA, the CDR3 is TGTGCCAGCAGCACGCAGGGGTACACTGAAGCTTTCTTT. This codes for CASSTQGYTEAFF.

The rearrangement uses TRBV9 and TRBJ2-2, with 10 bases lining up with TRBD1. Germline V gene sequence: CDR1 SGDLS, CDR2 YYNGEE. The V gene end was trimmed by 3 bases and the J gene end by 5 bases; junction bases not matched to a gene: 10. CDR3 length: 17 residues. The CDR3 DNA reads as TGTGCCAGCAGCGCGAATGAGGGACAGGGGATGACCGGGGAGCTGTTTTTT. Encoded protein: CASSANEGQGMTGELFF.

This clonotype was seen a few times. The chain has TRBV7-3 and TRBJ1-2; unclear D gene. Germline V lookup: CDR1 SGHTA, CDR2 FQGTGA. CDR3 length: 12 amino acids. Trimming left V 8 bases short and J 4 bases short, with 11 bases between. DNA of the CDR3: TGTGCCAGCGGCCTGGGAGGCTATGGCTACACCTTC. Protein product: CASGLGGYGYTF.

In this sample, this clonotype turned up a few times. The rearrangement uses TRBV12-3 or TRBV12-4 and TRBJ2-5, with TRBD2 identical over 10 bases. CDR3 length: 15 amino acids. The ends lost 5 bases at V and 4 bases at J; junction bases unmatched: 7. CDR3 residues: CASSKSGGASETQYF. CDR3 bases: TGTGCCAGCAGTAAGAGCGGGGGGGCCTCAGAGACCCAGTACTTC.

This clonotype came up a few times. The V gene is TRBV20-1, the J gene TRBJ1-1; D unresolved. Trimming took off 2 bases at V and 11 bases at J, with 9 bases between the two ends. The CDR3 is made up of 10 amino acids. CDR1 and CDR2 (germline): DFQATT, SNEGSKA (reference sequence). The CDR3 bases are TGCAGTGCTAGACAATTAGGCGCTTTCTTT. Amino acids: CSARQLGAFF.

This clonotype came up a few times. The chain uses TRBV6-1 and TRBJ1-1; maybe TRBD1 (5 bases). This CDR3 has 13 amino acids. V was cut by 7 bases and J by 11 bases, with 20 bases left in between. Germline assignment: CDR1 MNHNS and CDR2 SASEGT. The CDR3 region is CASTVERGRLAFF. The CDR3, as DNA: TGTGCCAGCACGGTGGAAAGGGGCCGTTTGGCTTTCTTT.

The chain uses TRBV7-2 and TRBJ1-1; 7 bases agree with TRBD1. This CDR3 comprises 13 residues. The V segment lost 4 bases and the J segment 5 bases; nucleotides outside the gene matches: 4. Germline V CDR1 and CDR2: SGHTA, FQGNSA. DNA of the CDR3: TGTGCCAGCAGCTCGCACAGGGGAACTGAAGCTTTCTTT. This sequence encodes CASSSHRGTEAFF.

The chain carries TRBV7-8 and TRBJ1-6; D possibly corresponds to TRBD1 (6 bases). V was shortened by 5 bases and J by 7 bases, with 21 bases between the two germline ends. Germline lookup yields CDR1 SGHVS and CDR2 FQNEAQ. The CDR3 spans 17 residues. CDR3 nucleotide sequence: TGTGCCAGCAGCCAAAATCAGGGGAGAGGTCTGAATTCACCCCTCCACTTT. It is translated as CASSQNQGRGLNSPLHF.

The gene calls are TRBV3-1 and TRBJ1-2; D gene uncertain. The ends were cut back, 3 bases at V and 8 bases at J, with 13 bases in the middle. The CDR3 runs 13 residues. Looked up from germline, CDR1 is LGHDT and CDR2 is YNNKEL (reference sequence). The CDR3 region has the DNA TGTGCCAGCAGCCATGGCCTCGGAGGCGGCTACACCTTC. Amino acids: CASSHGLGGGYTF.